A selection of T cell receptor beta chains follows, all from one sample in a study of blood T cell repertoires in COVID-19. Sequencing used immunoSEQ multiplex PCR; TCRdb keeps in-frame clones, though not all of them. The sample lists approximately 270,000 clones, 70% to 90% occurring once. The material sequenced was PBMCs or T cells enriched from blood (not recorded which). The origin of the receptors is a woman in her 30s who had recovered from COVID-19. The CDR3 runs from the conserved cysteine through the conserved F or W. Each record gives: clone size, D gene, CDR3 length, V gene, J gene, CDR3 DNA, CDR3 protein. The D gene is left open where the match is weak. Size is stated for part of the rows, as once, few or many counts, or as a class when the clone is expanded.

.	TRBD1	15	TRBV10-3	TRBJ1-6	TGTGCCATCAGGGAAAAGACAGGGGGGAGTTCACCCCTCCACTTT	CAIREKTGGSSPLHF
.	.	15	TRBV4-1	TRBJ1-5	TGCGCCAGCAGCCAAGATTTTACGACGGGGCAGCCCCAGCATTTT	CASSQDFTTGQPQHF
.	TRBD1	16	TRBV18	TRBJ1-5	TGTGCCAGCTCACCGGGACAGGGGTATCGCAATCAGCCCCAGCATTTT	CASSPGQGYRNQPQHF
.	.	12	TRBV28	TRBJ1-1	TGTGCCAGCAGTTTCATGAACACTGAAGCTTTCTTT	CASSFMNTEAFF
.	.	13	TRBV12-3/TRBV12-4	TRBJ1-1	TGTGCCAGCAGTAACAGGGACAACACTGAAGCTTTCTTT	CASSNRDNTEAFF
once	.	12	TRBV9	TRBJ1-3	TGTGCCAGCAGCTACTCTGGAAACACCATATATTTT	CASSYSGNTIYF
.	TRBD1	13	TRBV12-3/TRBV12-4	TRBJ2-7	TGTGCCAGCAGTTCGCCCACAGGGGGCGAGCAGTACTTC	CASSSPTGGEQYF
.	TRBD1	14	TRBV6-5	TRBJ2-1	TGTGCCAGCTTCTCGGCAGGGGGACGGAATGAGCAGTTCTTC	CASFSAGGRNEQFF
.	.	13	TRBV6-5	TRBJ2-6	TGTGCCAGCAGCGGGAGAGGGGCCAACGTCCTGACTTTC	CASSGRGANVLTF
.	TRBD2	18	TRBV27	TRBJ2-2	TGTGCCAGCAGTTTATCGCACTTGCGGGAGGGTTGGACCGGGGAGCTGTTTTTT	CASSLSHLREGWTGELFF
.	.	14	TRBV5-4	TRBJ2-7	TGTGCCAGCAGCTTGACTGGGGGCCCGTACGAGCAGTACTTC	CASSLTGGPYEQYF
.	.	13	TRBV6-5	TRBJ2-1	TGTGCCAGCAGTTACTACTCCGACAATGAGCAGTTCTTC	CASSYYSDNEQFF
.	.	13	TRBV29-1	TRBJ2-7	TGCAGCGTTGCGGGGGAGCTCTCCTACGAGCAGTACTTC	CSVAGELSYEQYF
.	.	13	TRBV4-1	TRBJ1-5	TGCGCCAGCAGCCAAGTGGTCGGTCAGCCCCAGCATTTT	CASSQVVGQPQHF
.	.	11	TRBV10-3	TRBJ1-5	TGTGCCATCGGGGGCGACGGACCCCAGCATTTT	CAIGGDGPQHF
.	TRBD1	14	TRBV5-8	TRBJ1-1	TGTGCCAGCAACCTTCGGACAGGGAACACTGAAGCTTTCTTT	CASNLRTGNTEAFF
.	.	15	TRBV25-1	TRBJ2-3	TGTGCCAGCAGTCGAGGACGGACATCAACAGATACGCAGTATTTT	CASSRGRTSTDTQYF
.	.	12	TRBV12-5	TRBJ1-1	TGTGCTAGTGGCCCCTCTCGCACTGAAGCTTTCTTT	CASGPSRTEAFF
.	.	13	TRBV7-9	TRBJ1-2	TGTGCCAGCCGCGACAGTAAGCCGTATGGCTACACCTTC	CASRDSKPYGYTF
.	.	14	TRBV2	TRBJ1-2	TGTGCCAGCAGTTGGGGGCAGTTGCTCAATGGCTACACCTTC	CASSWGQLLNGYTF
.	TRBD2	14	TRBV5-1	TRBJ2-7	TGCGCCAGCGGGGCGGGAGGAAACACCTACGAGCAGTACTTC	CASGAGGNTYEQYF
.	TRBD1	14	TRBV5-1	TRBJ2-1	TGCGCCAGCAAAGGGACAGTTGGGAACAATGAGCAGTTCTTC	CASKGTVGNNEQFF
.	.	17	TRBV7-2	TRBJ1-3	TGTGCCAGCAGCTTAGCGTACTCCATTAGCACTGGAAACACCATATATTTT	CASSLAYSISTGNTIYF
.	.	13	TRBV10-3	TRBJ1-5	TGTGCCATCAGTGACTCAGGGGATCAGCCCCAGCATTTT	CAISDSGDQPQHF
.	TRBD1	14	TRBV18	TRBJ1-4	TGTGCCAGCTCACCTGGGACAGCAAGGGAAAAACTGTTTTTT	CASSPGTAREKLFF
.	TRBD1	15	TRBV7-9	TRBJ1-1	TGTGCCAGCAGCTTAGCCGGGACAGGGGACACTGAAGCTTTCTTT	CASSLAGTGDTEAFF